Below are 2 T cell receptor beta chains sequenced from a single sample in a study of shared clonotypes between healthy human individuals. Profiled with immunoSEQ multiplex PCR; TCRdb holds only in-frame clones, not every one. The table shows about 690,000 clones, with roughly 87% occurring only once. The sample consisted of memory CD8+ T cells from PBMCs. Described subset: CD45RO+ cells pooled with CCR7-negative TemRA cells. The receptor set was obtained from a man younger than 35 in good health. Some clones in this sample may be carry-over from other donors' samples.

The chain carries TRBV9 and TRBJ2-7; D is perhaps TRBD1 (5 bases). Germline lookup yields CDR1 SGDLS and CDR2 YYNGEE. This CDR3 region has 15 residues. V was clipped by 0 bases and J by 5 bases, with 15 bases between them. CDR3 nucleotide sequence: TGTGCCAGCAGCGTAGCGCAGGGTTGGTTCCACGAGCAGTACTTC. This codes for CASSVAQGWFHEQYF.

Only one count was recorded for this clone. The gene calls are TRBV29-1 and TRBJ2-3; TRBD2 matches at 10 bases. J lost 0 bases, V lost 7 bases, and 7 bases had no gene match. The CDR3 loop spans 15 amino acids. CDR1 and CDR2 from the germline V gene are SQVTM and ANQGSEA. CDR3 residues: CSARVTSGSTDTQYF. DNA of the CDR3: TGCAGCGCCCGAGTGACTAGCGGGAGCACAGATACGCAGTATTTT.